Presented here are 17 T cell receptor beta chains from one specimen sequenced in a study of blood T cell repertoires in COVID-19 (TCRdb year 2020). The library was produced with the immunoSEQ multiplex PCR assay. Drawn from immuneACCESS, this table holds only the in-frame rearrangements with V and J called that TCRdb kept. Clones are partly lost; checked studies trace under half to an unresolved V gene and leave the rest unexplained. The sample records 200,000 to 250,000 clones, approximately 90% of which are singletons. Roughly 10% of the sample comes from the top ten. Sequencing used peripheral blood. Receptor source: a woman aged 45-59 years with COVID-19, enrolled during active disease.

The chain uses TRBV6-2 or TRBV6-3 and TRBJ1-5, with D perhaps TRBD1 (5 bases). V was cut by 2 bases and J by 6 bases, with 14 bases left in between. Germline lookup yields CDR1 MNHEY and CDR2 SVGEGT. The CDR3 is 15 residues long. CDR3 DNA: TGTGCCAGCAGTTACGGGGCGGGAGTGGGTCAGCCCCAGCATTTT. Amino acids: CASSYGAGVGQPQHF.

The CDR3 region has the DNA TGTGCCTGGAGCCCGGGACTTCTCTCTGGAAACACCATATATTTT. Translated: CAWSPGLLSGNTIYF. V and J are TRBV30 and TRBJ1-3, with D possibly being TRBD1 (5 bases). V was clipped by 3 bases and J by 0 bases, with 12 bases between them. Germline CDR1 reads GTSNPN; CDR2 reads SVGIG (reference sequence). This CDR3 is 15 amino acids long.

The chain joins TRBV11-3 to TRBJ2-3, with TRBD1 identical over 9 bases. Germline V gene lookup returns CDR1 SGHNT and CDR2 YENEEA. V shed 3 bases and J 2 bases; nucleotides not matched to a gene: 3. CDR3 length: 15 amino acids. DNA for the CDR3: TGTGCCAGCAGCTTTGACAGGGGGAACACAGATACGCAGTATTTT. It yields the protein CASSFDRGNTDTQYF.

V usage is TRBV24-1 and J usage is TRBJ2-7, with D maybe TRBD1 (5 bases). With 2 bases removed from V and 6 bases from J, the gap between germline ends came to 19 bases. The CDR3 has 16 amino acids. Germline assignment: CDR1 KGHDR and CDR2 SFDVKD. The CDR3 is CATSDWIGAVISEQYF. For the CDR3, the DNA is TGTGCCACCAGTGATTGGATTGGGGCCGTAATAAGCGAGCAGTACTTC.

The CDR3 nucleotides are TGTGCCAGCAGTCTTACTCCGGGACAGGGGGCCTCGCAGCATTTT. It yields the protein CASSLTPGQGASQHF. V gene TRBV27 combines with J gene TRBJ1-5, with 12 bases fitting TRBD1. The V segment lost 5 bases and the J segment 13 bases; nucleotides outside the gene matches: 12. The CDR3 extends over 15 amino acids. Germline V CDR1 and CDR2: MNHEY, SMNVEV (reference sequence).

This clone was picked up a small number of times. The V gene is TRBV19, the J gene TRBJ1-5; TRBD1 agrees at 8 bases. CDR1 and CDR2 (germline): LNHDA, SQIVND (reference sequence). The junction had 9 bases not matched to a gene; V was cut back by 5 bases and J by 6 bases. The CDR3 consists of 15 residues. CDR3 sequence reads: CASSPGQGGGQPQHF. The CDR3 nucleotides are TGTGCCAGTAGTCCCGGACAGGGCGGGGGTCAGCCCCAGCATTTT.

J is TRBJ2-3 and V is TRBV5-4, with 8 bases that match TRBD2. Losses at the gene ends were 5 bases for V and 2 bases for J; bases not matched to a gene: 4. The CDR3 totals 14 residues. CDR1 and CDR2 (germline): SGHNT, YYREEE (reference sequence). CDR3 amino acids: CASRFGGATDTQYF. The CDR3 region has the DNA TGTGCCAGCAGGTTCGGGGGGGCCACAGATACGCAGTATTTT.

V usage is TRBV25-1 and J usage is TRBJ1-1; 9 bases align to TRBD1. CDR3 size: 18 residues. Germline trimming cut 0 bases from V and 4 bases from J; bases unmatched to any gene: 12. Germline V gives CDR1 MGHDK, CDR2 SYGVNS. CDR3 in amino acids: CASSEYSWGQGWGTEAFF. CDR3 DNA sequence: TGTGCCAGCAGTGAATATAGCTGGGGACAGGGCTGGGGCACTGAAGCTTTCTTT.

This clone was detected once. J is TRBJ2-2 and V is TRBV24-1; 8 bases align to TRBD1. V gave up 3 bases and J gave up 3 bases; unmatched junction bases: 5. The CDR3 is made up of 16 amino acids. Germline V gene sequence: CDR1 KGHDR, CDR2 SFDVKD. CDR3 DNA sequence: TGTGCCACCAGTGATCGACAGGGGACGTACACCGGGGAGCTGTTTTTT. This translates into CATSDRQGTYTGELFF.

The chain combines TRBV10-2 with TRBJ1-6; D gene uncertain. The CDR3 is 15 residues long. The V gene's germline CDR1 is WSHSY and CDR2 SAAADI. Trimming removed 1 base from V and 0 bases from J, with 4 bases in between. CDR3 sequence: CASSEFSSYNSPLHF. The CDR3 bases are TGCGCCAGCAGTGAGTTTAGCTCCTATAATTCACCCCTCCACTTT.

The chain is built from TRBV30 and TRBJ2-1, with 8 bases matching TRBD2. Trimming cost V 4 bases and J 8 bases; bases outside gene matches: 7. CDR1 GTSNPN and CDR2 SVGIG come from the germline V gene (reference sequence). The CDR3 contains 13 residues. The chain's CDR3 is CAWNRGGGDEQFF. Here the CDR3 DNA reads TGTGCCTGGAATCGGGGGGGAGGCGATGAGCAGTTCTTC.

The genes are TRBV19 and TRBJ2-7; maybe TRBD1 (5 bases). V was shortened by 9 bases and J by 4 bases, with 13 bases between the two germline ends. From germline, CDR1 is LNHDA and CDR2 SQIVND (reference sequence). This CDR3 spans 12 amino acids. The CDR3, as DNA: TGTGCCAGCTCAGGGTTGGGATACGAGCAGTACTTC. It yields the protein CASSGLGYEQYF.

The table lists this clone with a count of one. V gene TRBV2 combines with J gene TRBJ1-1; TRBD1 agrees at 8 bases. V shed 9 bases and J 0 bases; nucleotides not matched to a gene: 3. Germline lookup yields CDR1 SNHLY and CDR2 FYNNEI. This CDR3 comprises 13 residues. The CDR3 coding sequence is TGTGCCAGGGGGACAGGAATGAACACTGAAGCTTTCTTT. This sequence encodes CARGTGMNTEAFF.

The chain couples TRBV6-5 to TRBJ2-1; TRBD1 agrees at 8 bases. The CDR3 runs to 15 residues. Germline V gene lookup returns CDR1 MNHEY and CDR2 SVGAGI. V trimming: 5 bases; J trimming: 9 bases; junction bases outside the gene matches: 12. The CDR3: CASSQDRVDYGEQFF. CDR3 bases: TGTGCCAGCAGTCAGGACAGGGTGGATTACGGTGAGCAGTTCTTC.

The chain uses TRBV21-1 and TRBJ2-7; TRBD1 reflects the table's D call only, with no check against the DNA. TRBV21-1 is a documented pseudogene. The CDR3 is 12 residues long. The CDR3 coding sequence is TGTGCCAGCTCCTACACAGGGTACGAGCAGTACGTC. It yields the protein CASSYTGYEQYV.

This clone was recorded once. The V and J genes are TRBV24-1 and TRBJ2-1; weak D call: TRBD1 (5 bases). Trimming pared 3 bases from V and 12 bases from J, leaving 23 bases between. The CDR3 sequence is 16 residues long. CDR1 is KGHDR and CDR2 is SFDVKD in the germline V gene. The CDR3 loop is CATSDPQGSGRLRQFF. The CDR3 nucleotides read TGTGCCACCAGTGATCCGCAGGGAAGTGGGCGCCTTCGGCAGTTCTTC.

Note on this clone: At the DNA level, this CDR3 is encoded by other sequences in the same sample as well. This rearrangement joins TRBV19 to TRBJ1-1; 9 bases match TRBD1. This CDR3 comprises 13 residues. V dropped 6 bases and J dropped 3; count of bases not matched to a gene: 2. The germline gives CDR1 LNHDA, CDR2 SQIVND (reference sequence). CDR3 protein: CASSWTGDTEAFF. The DNA of the CDR3 is TGTGCCAGTAGCTGGACAGGGGACACTGAAGCTTTCTTT.